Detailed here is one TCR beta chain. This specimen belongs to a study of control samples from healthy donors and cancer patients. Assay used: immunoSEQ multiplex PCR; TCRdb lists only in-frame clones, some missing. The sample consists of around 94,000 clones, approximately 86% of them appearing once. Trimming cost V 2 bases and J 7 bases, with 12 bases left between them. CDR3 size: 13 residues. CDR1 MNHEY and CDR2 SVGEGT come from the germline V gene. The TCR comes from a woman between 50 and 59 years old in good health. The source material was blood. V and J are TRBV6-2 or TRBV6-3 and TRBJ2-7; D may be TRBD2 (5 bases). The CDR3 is CASSYVLVSEQYF. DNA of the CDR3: TGTGCCAGCAGTTACGTACTAGTGAGTGAGCAGTACTTC.